Given below is one TCR beta chain in context. This sample is part of a study of blood T cells in healthy people across ages. Sample-barcoded 5' priming and a J-beta primer mix drove a second PCR of roughly 7 to 11 cycles. MiXCR was run by TCRdb on the 5' RACE reads, yielding one entry per CDR3 protein. The sample has hundreds of thousands of distinct CDR3 sequences, about 28% seen once. The CDR3 is 14 amino acids. Per the germline V gene, CDR1 is MNHEY and CDR2 is SVGEGT. J lost 6 bases, V lost 6 bases, and 8 bases had no gene match. The TCR originated in a woman of 80 years or more in good health. Material for sequencing was blood. This rearrangement joins TRBV6-2 or TRBV6-3 to TRBJ1-2; 9 bases map to TRBD1. The CDR3 nucleotides are TGTGCCAGCAGGGCTACAGGGGACAGGGATGGCTACACCTTC. Translated, it gives CASRATGDRDGYTF.